The 24 T cell receptor beta chains listed next were all sequenced from one sample in a study of blood T cell repertoires in COVID-19. Profiling relied on immunoSEQ multiplex PCR, and the TCRdb table lists in-frame clones only, not all of them. The sample lists approximately 150,000 clones; around 81% were seen once. The sequencing input was peripheral blood. All receptors derive from a woman older than 75 with COVID-19, enrolled during active disease.

CDR3 in amino acids: CASSWTGAQETQYF. As DNA, the CDR3 is TGTGCCAGCAGTTGGACAGGGGCCCAAGAGACCCAGTACTTC. The chain links TRBV28 to TRBJ2-5; 9 nucleotides agree with TRBD1. J was trimmed by 1 base and V by 4 bases; bases with no gene match: 1. CDR1 is MDHEN and CDR2 is SYDVKM in the germline V gene. This CDR3 has 14 amino acids.

V and J are TRBV5-6 and TRBJ2-1; TRBD1 matches 9 bases. Germline V gene sequence: CDR1 SGHDT, CDR2 YYEEEE. The CDR3 covers 15 residues. Germline trimming cut 5 bases from V and 4 bases from J; bases unmatched to any gene: 7. The CDR3: CASSPGQGVYNEQFF. DNA of the CDR3: TGTGCCAGCAGTCCGGGACAGGGTGTGTACAATGAGCAGTTCTTC.

V usage is TRBV5-1 and J usage is TRBJ1-1, with 9 bases aligning to TRBD1. The CDR3 extends over 15 amino acids. Germline values: CDR1 SGHRS, CDR2 YFSETQ. Trimming at V came to 5 bases and at J to 6 bases, leaving 11 bases not matched to a gene. This chain's CDR3 is CASSSGQGEFAEAFF. As DNA, the CDR3 is TGCGCCAGCAGTTCGGGACAGGGAGAATTCGCTGAAGCTTTCTTT.

V gene TRBV5-5 combines with J gene TRBJ1-1; possibly TRBD1 for D (5 bases). V was trimmed by 3 bases and J by 2 bases, leaving 14 bases between them. This CDR3 is built from 15 residues. Germline-derived CDR1 and CDR2 are SGHKS and YYEKEE (reference sequence). The CDR3 reads CASSSTSQANTEAFF. CDR3 nucleotides: TGTGCCAGCAGCTCCACGTCACAGGCCAACACTGAAGCTTTCTTT.

The chain couples TRBV6-5 to TRBJ2-7; 9 bases are shared with TRBD2. The CDR3 runs 14 residues. Germline V CDR1 and CDR2: MNHEY, SVGAGI. V lost 4 bases to trimming and J lost 6 bases; unmatched junction nucleotides: 7. The CDR3 bases are TGTGCCAGCAGTTTTGCGCGGGAGGGCGTCGAGCAGTACTTC. This codes for CASSFAREGVEQYF.

This clone was seen a single time. The J gene is TRBJ2-2, the V gene TRBV4-1; 10 bases are shared with TRBD2. The J segment lost 3 bases and the V segment lost 4 bases, leaving 11 bases of the junction unmatched. This CDR3 is 18 amino acids long. CDR1 and CDR2 from the germline V gene are MGHRA and YSYEKL. The CDR3 loop is CASSPKGSGRADTGELFF. The CDR3 DNA is TGCGCCAGCAGCCCTAAGGGGAGCGGGAGGGCCGACACCGGGGAGCTGTTTTTT.

This sequence joins TRBV5-1 and TRBJ2-5; 10 positions match TRBD1. V trimming: 4 bases; J trimming: 5 bases; junction bases outside the gene matches: 2. Germline assignment: CDR1 SGHRS and CDR2 YFSETQ. The CDR3 runs 13 residues. The CDR3 sequence: CASSGTGEETQYF. CDR3 DNA sequence: TGCGCCAGCAGCGGGACAGGGGAGGAGACCCAGTACTTC.

The CDR3 sequence: CASSLKILAGGETQYF. The CDR3 DNA reads TGTGCCAGCAGCCTAAAAATATTAGCGGGAGGAGAGACCCAGTACTTC. This chain joins TRBV3-1 (or the pseudogene TRBV3-2) and TRBJ2-5, with 10 positions matching TRBD2. The CDR3 runs to 16 residues. The germline CDR1 and CDR2 sequences are LGHDT and YNNKEL (reference sequence). After removal of 4 bases from V and 4 bases from J, the junction contained 9 bases not matched to a gene.

This clone was counted between two and nine times. V gene TRBV28 combines with J gene TRBJ1-3, with D perhaps TRBD1 (6 bases). Germline-derived CDR1 and CDR2 are MDHEN and SYDVKM. Trimming cost V 3 bases and J 2 bases, with 11 bases left between them. The CDR3 covers 15 residues. The CDR3 DNA reads TGTGCCAGCAGTTTGGGGGCAGATGCTGGAAACACCATATATTTT. Translated: CASSLGADAGNTIYF.

This sequence joins TRBV3-1 (or the pseudogene TRBV3-2) and TRBJ1-1, with 7 bases aligning to TRBD1. The V and J ends lost 4 bases and 1 base, in that order; junction bases with no gene match: 6. Germline CDR1 is LGHDT and CDR2 is YNNKEL (reference sequence). The CDR3 spans 15 residues. The CDR3 region has the DNA TGTGCCAGCAGCCGACGCCAGGGGGGGAACACTGAAGCTTTCTTT. Translating gives CASSRRQGGNTEAFF.

The V and J genes are TRBV3-1 (or the pseudogene TRBV3-2) and TRBJ2-2, with D perhaps TRBD1 (6 bases). This CDR3 is 13 amino acids long. Germline V gene lookup returns CDR1 LGHDT and CDR2 YNNKEL (reference sequence). V dropped 8 bases and J dropped 4 bases, with 11 bases sitting between them. The CDR3 coding sequence is TGTGCCAGCGCAATGGGGGCCACCGGGGAGCTGTTTTTT. As protein: CASAMGATGELFF.

This clone was seen a single time. The CDR3: CASSLGSSPAANYGYTF. Written as DNA, the CDR3 is TGTGCCAGCAGCTTAGGGTCTAGCCCAGCTGCTAACTATGGCTACACCTTC. The genes are TRBV7-2 and TRBJ1-2; D ambiguous. Germline V CDR1 and CDR2: SGHTA, FQGNSA. V shed 1 base and J shed 0 bases, with 15 bases lying between them. The CDR3 sequence is 17 residues long.

The gene calls are TRBV5-6 and TRBJ1-1; D not resolved. The CDR3 length is 14 residues. V dropped 5 bases and J dropped 5 bases, with 16 bases sitting between them. Per the germline V gene, CDR1 is SGHDT and CDR2 is YYEEEE. The chain's CDR3 is CASRRRGDGTEAFF. CDR3 coding DNA: TGTGCCAGCAGAAGGCGGGGAGATGGGACTGAAGCTTTCTTT.

The J gene is TRBJ1-5, the V gene TRBV6-5, with D possibly TRBD1 on 5 matching bases. This CDR3 is 13 amino acids long. Trimming removed 6 bases from V and 4 bases from J, with 10 bases in between. CDR1 and CDR2 from the germline V gene are MNHEY and SVGAGI. The CDR3 loop reads CASRPGGNQPQHF. In nucleotides, the CDR3 is TGTGCCAGCAGGCCCGGGGGGAATCAGCCCCAGCATTTT.

The V and J genes are TRBV5-1 and TRBJ2-7, with 11 bases aligning to TRBD1. This CDR3 comprises 14 residues. The germline CDR1 and CDR2 sequences are SGHRS and YFSETQ. V gave up 3 bases and J gave up 2 bases; unmatched junction bases: 1. The CDR3 DNA is TGCGCCAGCAGCTCGGGACAGGGGGCCTACGAGCAGTACTTC. It is translated as CASSSGQGAYEQYF.

J is TRBJ2-7 and V is TRBV10-3; 13 bases fit TRBD2. The J segment lost 2 bases and the V segment lost 10 bases, leaving 11 bases of the junction unmatched. This CDR3 region has 16 residues. CDR1 ENHRY and CDR2 SYGVKD come from the germline V gene. CDR3 sequence (DNA): TGTGCCAGCCACCCCTCGGGGACTAGCGGGACCTACGAGCAGTACTTC. Protein sequence: CASHPSGTSGTYEQYF.

This sequence joins TRBV27 and TRBJ2-1, with D perhaps TRBD1 (6 bases). There are 14 residues in the CDR3. CDR1 is MNHEY and CDR2 is SMNVEV in the germline V gene (reference sequence). Trimming pared 5 bases from V and 12 bases from J, leaving 20 bases between. The CDR3 here is CASSPRTAPGGQFF. The CDR3 DNA reads TGTGCCAGCAGTCCTCGGACAGCCCCGGGTGGGCAGTTCTTC.

This clone appeared a single time. J is TRBJ1-1 and V is TRBV6-2 or TRBV6-3; D is undetermined. The CDR3 length is 13 residues. Trimming stripped 0 bases from V and 7 bases from J, with 9 bases between. Looked up from germline, CDR1 is MNHEY and CDR2 is SVGEGT. CDR3 in amino acids: CASSYSAGGEAFF. The CDR3 nucleotides are TGTGCCAGCAGTTACTCTGCGGGCGGTGAAGCTTTCTTT.

The chain joins TRBV3-1 (or the pseudogene TRBV3-2) to TRBJ1-1; D unresolved. Trimming took 0 bases from V and 2 from J, leaving 7 bases between them. Germline V CDR1 and CDR2: LGHDT, YNNKEL (reference sequence). The CDR3 loop spans 14 amino acids. The CDR3 region is CASSQEGANTEAFF. The CDR3 DNA sequence: TGTGCCAGCAGCCAAGAGGGAGCCAACACTGAAGCTTTCTTT.

The V and J genes are TRBV2 and TRBJ1-6; D unresolved. The CDR3 is 14 amino acids. CDR1 SNHLY and CDR2 FYNNEI come from the germline V gene. V lost 0 bases, J lost 6 bases, and 6 bases lay in between. The CDR3 loop is CASSEALSNSPLHF. The CDR3 DNA sequence: TGTGCCAGCAGTGAAGCGCTGAGTAATTCACCCCTCCACTTT. The complete variable domain, with remaining parts taken from reference TRBV2 and TRBJ1-6, reads EPEVTQTPSHQVTQMGQEVILRCVPISNHLYFYWYRQILGQKVEFLVSFYNNEISEKSEIFDDQFSVERPDGSNFTLKIRSTKLEDSAMYFCASSEALSNSPLHFGNGTRLTVT.

This chain uses TRBV3-1 (or the pseudogene TRBV3-2) with TRBJ2-7, with D possibly TRBD1 on 6 matching bases. Trimming pared 1 base from V and 6 bases from J, leaving 10 bases between. The CDR3 is made up of 13 amino acids. Germline V gene sequence: CDR1 LGHDT, CDR2 YNNKEL (reference sequence). CDR3 DNA sequence: TGTGCCAGCAGCCAAGGGACAGTCCCCGAGCAGTACTTC. It codes for CASSQGTVPEQYF.

The chain uses TRBV6-5 and TRBJ2-2; unclear D gene. Germline values: CDR1 MNHEY, CDR2 SVGAGI. The CDR3 is made up of 13 amino acids. Between the trimmed V and J ends, which lost 8 bases and 8 bases, there was a span of 15 bases. CDR3 loop: CASVTDFYGELFF. Here the CDR3 DNA reads TGTGCCAGCGTAACCGACTTTTATGGGGAGCTGTTTTTT.

This clone was recorded at least ten times. The gene calls are TRBV24-1 and TRBJ2-1; 8 nucleotides match TRBD1. The CDR3 is 14 amino acids. Germline V gives CDR1 KGHDR, CDR2 SFDVKD. V lost 6 bases, J lost 6 bases, and 6 bases stayed unmatched. The CDR3 nucleotides are TGTGCCACCAGTTCGTGGACAGGGTTCAATGAGCAGTTCTTC. Translating gives CATSSWTGFNEQFF.

V usage is TRBV19 and J usage is TRBJ1-5, with a tentative D call TRBD1 (5 bases). Trimming took off 4 bases at V and 3 bases at J, with 10 bases between the two ends. CDR1 and CDR2 (germline): LNHDA, SQIVND (reference sequence). This CDR3 is 14 amino acids long. CDR3: CASSTGKPNQPQHF. The CDR3 DNA reads as TGTGCCAGTAGTACAGGGAAACCCAATCAGCCCCAGCATTTT.